The 15 T cell receptor beta chains below were found in one sample sequenced in a study of cytomegalovirus exposure and HLA in healthy donors. Use of 60 Vbeta and 13 Jbeta primers characterized the PCR. Method: immunoSEQ multiplex PCR; TCRdb's copy keeps in-frame clones and lacks some. The table lists 170,000 or so clones. The source material was PBMCs. These receptors all come from a man aged 25 to 45 in good health and CMV-seronegative.

The V and J genes are TRBV27 and TRBJ1-1; 7 nucleotides match TRBD1. With 3 bases clipped from V and 8 bases from J, the junction kept 6 bases outside the gene matches. Germline assignment: CDR1 MNHEY and CDR2 SMNVEV (reference sequence). CDR3 length equals 13 residues. The CDR3 DNA sequence: TGTGCCAGCAGTTTTAGGCAGGGGGGCGAAGCTTTCTTT. Protein product: CASSFRQGGEAFF.

The chain combines TRBV2 with TRBJ1-1; D not resolved. With 4 bases removed from V and 0 bases from J, the gap between germline ends came to 6 bases. The V gene's germline CDR1 is SNHLY and CDR2 FYNNEI. CDR3 length equals 13 residues. The CDR3, as DNA: TGTGCCAGCAGTGGGCGGATGAACACTGAAGCTTTCTTT. Translation gives CASSGRMNTEAFF. The entire variable domain, with the rest obtained from reference TRBV2 and TRBJ1-1, is as follows: EPEVTQTPSHQVTQMGQEVILRCVPISNHLYFYWYRQILGQKVEFLVSFYNNEISEKSEIFDDQFSVERPDGSNFTLKIRSTKLEDSAMYFCASSGRMNTEAFFGQGTRLTVV.

The chain carries TRBV4-1 and TRBJ2-1, with 11 nucleotides matching TRBD2. The CDR3 sequence is 16 residues long. The junction had 3 bases not matched to a gene; V was cut back by 1 base and J by 4 bases. Germline V gene data show CDR1 as MGHRA and CDR2 as YSYEKL. CDR3 residues: CASSQASSGRYNEQFF. The CDR3 region has the DNA TGCGCCAGCAGCCAAGCGTCTAGCGGGAGGTACAATGAGCAGTTCTTC.

The rearrangement uses TRBV2 and TRBJ1-2; D uncertain. There are 13 residues in the CDR3. Germline values: CDR1 SNHLY, CDR2 FYNNEI. Trimming removed 3 bases at V and 0 bases at J, with 5 bases between. The CDR3 DNA sequence: TGTGCCAGCAGTGACGCTACTAACTATGGCTACACCTTC. Amino acid sequence: CASSDATNYGYTF. The full variable domain, in which reference TRBV2 and TRBJ1-2 provide the parts outside the CDR3, is EPEVTQTPSHQVTQMGQEVILRCVPISNHLYFYWYRQILGQKVEFLVSFYNNEISEKSEIFDDQFSVERPDGSNFTLKIRSTKLEDSAMYFCASSDATNYGYTFGSGTRLTVV.

The chain is built from TRBV14 and TRBJ1-4; perhaps TRBD1 as D (5 bases). V lost 4 bases to trimming and J lost 5 bases, with 14 bases between them. Germline V gene lookup returns CDR1 SGHDN and CDR2 FVKESK. The CDR3 consists of 15 residues. The CDR3, as DNA: TGTGCCAGCAGCCCCAGGGCCGAACGGAATGAAAAACTGTTTTTT. Translated, it gives CASSPRAERNEKLFF.

The chain uses TRBV19 and TRBJ2-7, with a possible D match to TRBD2 (5 bases). The CDR3 runs to 14 residues. Germline V CDR1 and CDR2: LNHDA, SQIVND (reference sequence). The V and J ends lost 5 bases and 7 bases respectively, with 18 bases between them. The CDR3 nucleotides read TGTGCCAGTAGTCCCCGAAACTCCCCGGGGGAGCAGTACTTC. Amino acid sequence: CASSPRNSPGEQYF.

The chain uses TRBV5-6 and TRBJ1-2; D is ambiguous. The V gene's germline CDR1 is SGHDT and CDR2 YYEEEE. Trimming left V 4 bases short and J 4 bases short, with 14 bases between. The CDR3 is made up of 14 amino acids. The CDR3 DNA reads as TGTGCCAGCAGCCGTCGCAGTTCTGCCTATGGCTACACCTTC. Its protein product is CASSRRSSAYGYTF.

This chain uses TRBV6-1 with TRBJ2-5; 10 bases agree with TRBD1. CDR1 and CDR2 from the germline V gene are MNHNS and SASEGT. The V segment lost 7 bases and the J segment 4 bases; nucleotides outside the gene matches: 6. The CDR3 has 14 residues. The CDR3 here is CASTGQGTLETQYF. CDR3 nucleotides: TGTGCCAGCACGGGACAGGGGACTTTAGAGACCCAGTACTTC.

This rearrangement joins TRBV10-3 to TRBJ1-2, with D possibly being TRBD1 (6 bases). The V end was cut by 9 bases, the J end by 6 bases, with 17 bases between. The CDR3 contains 13 residues. CDR1 ENHRY and CDR2 SYGVKD come from the germline V gene. The DNA for the CDR3 is TGTGCCATAAAAGGGGGACAAGAGGATGGCTACACCTTC. Protein: CAIKGGQEDGYTF.

The chain links TRBV7-9 to TRBJ1-5; TRBD1 is a possible D gene (6 bases). Germline CDR1 SEHNR, CDR2 FQNEAQ (reference sequence). V lost 4 bases and J lost 4, with 14 bases in between. This CDR3 is built from 15 residues. The CDR3 DNA reads as TGTGCCAGCAGCTCCCGGGGGGGCGAAAATCAGCCCCAGCATTTT. Amino acid sequence: CASSSRGGENQPQHF. The full variable domain, with the rest looked up from reference TRBV7-9 and TRBJ1-5, is DTGVSQNPRHKITKRGQNVTFRCDPISEHNRLYWYRQTLGQGPEFLTYFQNEAQLEKSRLLSDRFSAERPKGSFSTLEIQRTEQGDSAMYLCASSSRGGENQPQHFGDGTRLSIL.

The gene calls are TRBV18 and TRBJ2-3, with a weak D call TRBD1 (6 bases). Deletions cut 5 bases from V and 0 bases from J, with 15 bases between. Germline lookup yields CDR1 KGHSH and CDR2 LQKENI. This CDR3 is built from 16 residues. The CDR3 spells CASSSYRDSSTDTQYF. CDR3 DNA sequence: TGTGCCAGCTCATCCTACAGGGATTCGAGCACAGATACGCAGTATTTT. The variable domain in full, completed from reference TRBV18 and TRBJ2-3, reads NAGVMQNPRHLVRRRGQEARLRCSPMKGHSHVYWYRQLPEEGLKFMVYLQKENIIDESGMPKERFSAEFPKEGPSILRIQQVVRGDSAAYFCASSSYRDSSTDTQYFGPGTRLTVL.

The chain recombines TRBV18 with TRBJ2-7; TRBD1 is a possible D gene (5 bases). Germline-derived CDR1 and CDR2 are KGHSH and LQKENI. The germline V and J ends were trimmed by 5 bases and 4 bases, with 9 bases remaining between them. The CDR3 has 12 residues. CDR3 region: CASSSDSYEQYF. DNA for the CDR3: TGTGCCAGCTCATCCGACAGTTACGAGCAGTACTTC.

CDR3 residues: CASSPDHGAGKLFF. CDR3 DNA sequence: TGTGCCAGCTCACCCGATCATGGGGCTGGAAAACTGTTTTTT. This chain links TRBV18 with TRBJ1-4; D may be TRBD1 (5 bases). Trimming stripped 3 bases from V and 10 bases from J, with 15 bases between. Germline-derived CDR1 and CDR2 are KGHSH and LQKENI. The CDR3 is 14 residues long.

V is TRBV10-1 and J is TRBJ2-1; no clear D gene. Trimming took off 0 bases at V and 15 bases at J, with 15 bases between the two ends. CDR3 size: 13 residues. CDR1 and CDR2 from the germline V gene are WNHNN and SYGVQD (reference sequence). The CDR3 nucleotides are TGCGCCAGCAGTGAGTCTTCTAGTGCACGGCGGTTCTTC. This translates into CASSESSSARRFF.

The rearrangement uses TRBV5-1 and TRBJ1-4; 8 nucleotides line up with TRBD1. The V gene end was trimmed by 5 bases and the J gene end by 8 bases; junction bases not matched to a gene: 8. The V gene's germline CDR1 is SGHRS and CDR2 YFSETQ. There are 14 residues in the CDR3. The CDR3 here is CASRAVTGVEKLFF. The CDR3 DNA sequence: TGCGCCAGCAGGGCCGTGACAGGGGTAGAAAAACTGTTTTTT.